The 13 T cell receptor beta chains below come from one sample, sequenced in a study of cytotoxic CD8 clonotypes in ibrutinib-treated CLL. Data came from immunoSEQ multiplex PCR; TCRdb stores just in-frame clones and leaves some out. The table lists approximately 140,000 clones, approximately 90% of them singletons. The sequencing used PBMCs, collected after 12 months of ibrutinib treatment. The receptors shown here come from a human donor with chronic lymphocytic leukemia.

This chain uses TRBV13 with TRBJ2-5; the match to TRBD1 covers 11 bases. With V trimmed by 3 bases and J by 6 bases, 9 bases remained unmatched. CDR3 size: 16 residues. Germline CDR1 and CDR2: PRHDT and FYEKMQ (reference sequence). This chain's CDR3 is CASSFPGTGGTKTQYF. The CDR3 coding sequence is TGTGCCAGCAGCTTTCCCGGGACAGGGGGTACAAAGACCCAGTACTTC.

The CDR3 DNA reads as TGTGCCAGCAGCTTAGATCGTGGAGGTGAAGCTTTCTTT. Translating it yields CASSLDRGGEAFF. The V and J genes are TRBV11-2 and TRBJ1-1; D remains unclear. The CDR3 has 13 amino acids. Trimming pared 0 bases from V and 7 bases from J, leaving 9 bases between. Germline V gene lookup returns CDR1 SGHAT and CDR2 FQNNGV.

The chain combines TRBV5-1 with TRBJ1-3; D not certain. The CDR3 runs 14 residues. Germline lookup yields CDR1 SGHRS and CDR2 YFSETQ. The V and J ends lost 4 bases and 2 bases respectively, with 10 bases between them. This chain's CDR3 is CASSAGLTGNTIYF. CDR3 coding DNA: TGCGCCAGCAGCGCCGGGTTAACTGGAAACACCATATATTTT.

The chain carries TRBV28 and TRBJ1-1; D call uncertain. This CDR3 region has 15 residues. V was shortened by 3 bases and J by 0 bases, with 11 bases between the two germline ends. Germline V gene sequence: CDR1 MDHEN, CDR2 SYDVKM. DNA for the CDR3: TGTGCCAGCAGTTTGGGCGGCGTTCTGAACACTGAAGCTTTCTTT. It yields the protein CASSLGGVLNTEAFF.

The chain carries TRBV7-5 and TRBJ2-7. TRBV7-5 is a pseudogene locus. This CDR3 has 19 amino acids. Here the CDR3 DNA reads TGTGCCAGAAGCCCCCGGCCCCGCTTATTGGCAGAGAAGGGCTACGAGCAGTACTTC. As protein: CARSPRPRLLAEKGYEQYF.

CDR3 in DNA: TGTGCCAGCACGGGACTACTATACAATGAGCAGTTCTTC. Its translation: CASTGLLYNEQFF. The chain joins TRBV2 to TRBJ2-1; the match to TRBD2 covers 7 bases. The CDR3 sequence is 13 residues long. V shed 7 bases and J 4 bases; nucleotides not matched to a gene: 4. Germline CDR1 reads SNHLY; CDR2 reads FYNNEI. Full variable domain (rest looked up from reference TRBV2 and TRBJ2-1): EPEVTQTPSHQVTQMGQEVILRCVPISNHLYFYWYRQILGQKVEFLVSFYNNEISEKSEIFDDQFSVERPDGSNFTLKIRSTKLEDSAMYFCASTGLLYNEQFFGPGTRLTVL.

The J gene is TRBJ2-3, the V gene TRBV9; 11 positions agree with TRBD2. The V segment lost 4 bases and the J segment 3 bases; nucleotides outside the gene matches: 4. The CDR3 loop spans 15 amino acids. CDR1 and CDR2 from the germline V gene are SGDLS and YYNGEE. The CDR3 region is CASSTSGSLTDTQYF. CDR3 DNA sequence: TGTGCCAGCAGCACTAGCGGGAGTTTAACAGATACGCAGTATTTT.

This sequence joins TRBV20-1 and TRBJ2-1, with D hard to call. CDR3 length equals 11 residues. Germline assignment: CDR1 DFQATT and CDR2 SNEGSKA (reference sequence). The ends were cut back, 1 base at V and 8 bases at J, with 6 bases in the middle. CDR3 protein: CSARVVDEQFF. Here the CDR3 DNA reads TGCAGTGCTAGAGTAGTGGATGAGCAGTTCTTC.

The chain combines TRBV4-3 with TRBJ2-2; 8 nucleotides line up with TRBD2. The trim removed 3 bases at V and 5 bases at J, leaving 2 bases unmatched. The CDR3 loop spans 14 amino acids. The germline V gene encodes CDR1 LGHNA and CDR2 YSLEER. DNA for the CDR3: TGCGCCAGCAGCCACGGGAGGGGAACCGGGGAGCTGTTTTTT. This gives the protein CASSHGRGTGELFF.

This chain links TRBV28 with TRBJ2-3, with 9 bases that match TRBD2. V lost 4 bases to trimming and J lost 8 bases; unmatched junction nucleotides: 16. CDR3 length: 17 residues. The germline V gene encodes CDR1 MDHEN and CDR2 SYDVKM. The CDR3 bases are TGTGCCAGCAGTTCGACCCTTTCTCTAAGCGGGAGGATTACGCAGTATTTT. It is translated as CASSSTLSLSGRITQYF.

The rearrangement links TRBV7-9 to TRBJ2-5, with TRBD1 matching 8 bases. There are 14 residues in the CDR3. With V trimmed by 5 bases and J by 4 bases, 6 bases remained unmatched. Germline V gene sequence: CDR1 SEHNR, CDR2 FQNEAQ (reference sequence). The CDR3 nucleotides are TGTGCCAGCAGCGCGACAGGGGAGTTAGAGACCCAGTACTTC. Translated: CASSATGELETQYF.

This chain's CDR3 is CASREGLAVNTGELFF. The CDR3 nucleotides are TGTGCCAGCAGGGAGGGACTAGCGGTTAACACCGGGGAGCTGTTTTTT. The V call is TRBV2, the J call TRBJ2-2; TRBD2 matches 11 bases. The CDR3 spans 16 residues. Germline V gene lookup returns CDR1 SNHLY and CDR2 FYNNEI. V was pared by 6 bases and J by 2 bases, with 5 bases of the junction left unmatched.

The chain joins TRBV28 to TRBJ1-2, with TRBD1 as a possible D gene (5 bases). The CDR3 has 13 amino acids. Germline loops: CDR1 MDHEN, CDR2 SYDVKM. V lost 11 bases and J 3 bases, leaving 16 bases between the germline ends. The CDR3 region is CAGAQGLDYGYTF. As DNA, the CDR3 is TGTGCCGGGGCACAAGGTCTTGACTATGGCTACACCTTC.